This T cell receptor beta chain was observed in a study of identical twins. TCRdb reprocessed the 5' RACE reads with MiXCR, giving one entry per CDR3 protein. Here the sample spans 600,000 to 800,000 distinct CDR3 sequences, around 20% being singletons. All donors were healthy Caucasians. This clonotype was counted once. Its matching antigen is unknown. Study-level findings and limits: There was more out-of-frame TCR alpha sharing in monozygotic twins than models estimated. Zero-insertion analyses were open to partial confounding by invariant MAIT and iNKT cells.

This CDR3 is 14 amino acids long. Trimming took off 1 base at V and 10 bases at J, with 14 bases between the two ends. CDR1 and CDR2 (germline): SGHVS, FNYEAQ. This same sample was also taken into another study, of T cells expressing NK-cell markers. That investigation notes: Researchers report these clonotypes also headed the CD3+CD56-NKG2C+ fraction in a few donors.

The TCR originated in a woman younger than 35 in good health. The chain carries TRBV7-6 and TRBJ2-1; no reliable D call. The source material was PBMCs. The CDR3 here is CASSLVPPRGEQFF. The CDR3 coding sequence is TGTGCCAGCAGCTTAGTTCCGCCCCGTGGGGAGCAGTTCTTC.